These 25 T cell receptor beta chains were all obtained from the same sample, sequenced in a study of shared clonotypes between healthy human individuals. Only in-frame clones appear in the TCRdb table, and some are missing; sequencing was by immunoSEQ multiplex PCR. The table includes approximately 2.1 million clones, 85% to 95% detected once. Sequenced input: naive CD4+ T cells from PBMCs. Subset given: CD45RA+ positively selected. The receptors here all came from a man aged 18 to 35 in good health. Some clones in this sample may be carry-over from other donors' samples.

The chain carries TRBV13 and TRBJ2-1; a possible D gene is TRBD2 (7 bases). The CDR3 is made up of 15 amino acids. From germline, CDR1 is PRHDT and CDR2 FYEKMQ (reference sequence). V was cut by 8 bases and J by 5 bases, with 19 bases left in between. CDR3 residues: CASSSAGAANNEQFF. CDR3 nucleotide sequence: TGTGCCAGCTCTTCTGCGGGGGCGGCGAACAATGAGCAGTTCTTC.

The chain combines TRBV12-5 with TRBJ2-2; TRBD1 aligns across 9 bases. The ends lost 7 bases at V and 4 bases at J; junction bases unmatched: 7. This CDR3 comprises 15 residues. Germline assignment: CDR1 LGHNT and CDR2 FRNRAP. CDR3 in DNA: TGTGCTAGTGCCGCGGGACAGGGTGCCACCGGGGAGCTGTTTTTT. This encodes CASAAGQGATGELFF.

As for this clone: This specimen includes other DNA sequences encoding the same CDR3. The J gene is TRBJ2-7, the V gene TRBV28; TRBD2 matches at 7 bases. CDR3 length: 14 residues. Per germline, CDR1 MDHEN and CDR2 SYDVKM. V shed 3 bases, J shed 0 bases, and the junction held 2 bases outside the gene matches. The CDR3 protein is CASSLGGSSYEQYF. The CDR3 bases are TGTGCCAGCAGTTTGGGGGGGAGCTCCTACGAGCAGTACTTC.

The CDR3 sequence: CASSMVQGGQFF. CDR3 DNA: TGTGCCAGTAGTATGGTCCAGGGCGGGCAGTTCTTC. The rearrangement joins TRBV19 to TRBJ2-1, with D possibly matching TRBD1 (5 bases). CDR1 and CDR2 (germline): LNHDA, SQIVND (reference sequence). This CDR3 contains 12 residues. V lost 3 bases and J lost 12, with 12 bases in between. The variable domain in full, with the rest retrieved from reference TRBV19 and TRBJ2-1, is DGGITQSPKYLFRKEGQNVTLSCEQNLNHDAMYWYRQDPGQGLRLIYYSQIVNDFQKGDIAEGYSVSREKKESFPLTVTSAQKNPTAFYLCASSMVQGGQFFGPGTRLTVL.

The J gene is TRBJ1-2, the V gene TRBV5-8, with TRBD1 as a possible D gene (5 bases). With 3 bases removed from V and 8 bases from J, the gap between germline ends came to 17 bases. CDR1 is SGHTS and CDR2 is YDEGEE in the germline V gene. The CDR3 runs to 14 residues. CDR3 in amino acids: CASSSTQGHGGYTF. In DNA, the CDR3 is TGTGCCAGCAGCTCCACCCAGGGTCACGGGGGCTACACCTTC.

This rearrangement joins TRBV6-5 to TRBJ2-1; 7 bases are a match to TRBD2. V lost 4 bases to trimming and J lost 10 bases; unmatched junction nucleotides: 7. The CDR3 is 13 amino acids. The germline V gene has CDR1 MNHEY and CDR2 SVGAGI. CDR3 sequence (DNA): TGTGCCAGCAGTTCCCTAGCGGCCGGCGAGCAGTTCTTC. It codes for CASSSLAAGEQFF.

This clone was detected once. The chain has TRBV25-1 and TRBJ2-1; no clear D. This CDR3 spans 14 amino acids. Germline V gene lookup returns CDR1 MGHDK and CDR2 SYGVNS. V lost 0 bases and J 8 bases, leaving 11 bases between the germline ends. The CDR3 sequence: CASSEYSHRDEQFF. In nucleotides, the CDR3 is TGTGCCAGCAGTGAATATTCTCACCGCGATGAGCAGTTCTTC.

This clone was seen just once. V and J are TRBV5-4 and TRBJ1-3, with TRBD1 matching over 7 bases. The CDR3 runs 15 residues. Germline V gene lookup returns CDR1 SGHNT and CDR2 YYREEE (reference sequence). The trim removed 4 bases at V and 4 bases at J, leaving 8 bases unmatched. CDR3 in DNA: TGTGCCAGCAGCACCCCGACAGGGAACGGAAACACCATATATTTT. The encoded protein is CASSTPTGNGNTIYF.

V usage is TRBV6-6 and J usage is TRBJ2-1, with 9 bases matching TRBD2. The junction had 4 bases not matched to a gene; V was cut back by 4 bases and J by 0 bases. CDR3 length: 16 amino acids. Germline CDR1 reads MNHNY; CDR2 reads SVGAGI (reference sequence). For the CDR3, the DNA is TGTGCCAGCAGTTTAGCGGGAGCCGGCTCCTACAATGAGCAGTTCTTC. This gives the protein CASSLAGAGSYNEQFF.

This clone has only one observation. This chain links TRBV2 with TRBJ1-2; D is uncertain. From germline, CDR1 is SNHLY and CDR2 FYNNEI. CDR3 size: 13 residues. Trimming took off 4 bases at V and 7 bases at J, with 13 bases between the two ends. CDR3 protein: CASSGFFSTGYTF. DNA for the CDR3: TGTGCCAGCAGTGGGTTCTTTTCGACTGGCTACACCTTC. Full variable domain (outside the CDR3, taken from reference TRBV2 and TRBJ1-2): EPEVTQTPSHQVTQMGQEVILRCVPISNHLYFYWYRQILGQKVEFLVSFYNNEISEKSEIFDDQFSVERPDGSNFTLKIRSTKLEDSAMYFCASSGFFSTGYTFGSGTRLTVV.

This sequence joins TRBV28 and TRBJ1-2; TRBD1 matches 9 bases. Germline V CDR1 and CDR2: MDHEN, SYDVKM. CDR3 length: 13 amino acids. J gave up 7 bases and V 9 bases, and 9 bases lay outside the gene matches. Written as DNA, the CDR3 is TGTGCCAGTCGGGACAGGGCCCCGTTTGGCTACACCTTC. Protein: CASRDRAPFGYTF.

The V gene is TRBV11-3, the J gene TRBJ2-3; tentative D call: TRBD2 (5 bases). The CDR3 sequence is 14 residues long. Germline values: CDR1 SGHNT, CDR2 YENEEA. Trimming took 5 bases from V and 5 from J, leaving 14 bases between them. The CDR3 is CASSPRFREDTQYF. The CDR3 DNA sequence: TGTGCCAGCAGCCCTAGGTTCCGGGAAGATACGCAGTATTTT.

The CDR3 nucleotides are TGTGCCAGCACCGCGACAAACGACCACGAGCAGTACTTC. Protein sequence: CASTATNDHEQYF. This chain uses TRBV6-5 with TRBJ2-7; D call uncertain. The V gene lost 7 bases and the J gene lost 5 bases, with 15 bases spanning the gap. Per germline, CDR1 MNHEY and CDR2 SVGAGI. The CDR3 is made up of 13 amino acids.

The chain links TRBV5-1 to TRBJ2-7, with TRBD2 matching over 9 bases. The CDR3 runs to 20 residues. Losses at the gene ends were 4 bases for V and 5 bases for J; bases not matched to a gene: 25. CDR1 is SGHRS, CDR2 YFSETQ, per germline. The CDR3 loop reads CASSTRPGSGSAPLFHEQYF. DNA of the CDR3: TGCGCCAGCAGCACCCGACCGGGTAGCGGGAGCGCACCTCTATTTCACGAGCAGTACTTC.

A note on this clone: The sample holds other DNA sequences that translate to the same CDR3. The chain links TRBV11-3 to TRBJ1-3; a possible D gene is TRBD1 (5 bases). This CDR3 region has 13 residues. Germline assignment: CDR1 SGHNT and CDR2 YENEEA. With 5 bases removed from V and 4 bases from J, the gap between germline ends came to 9 bases. The CDR3 reads CASSGGPGNTIYF. The CDR3 nucleotides are TGTGCCAGCAGCGGGGGACCCGGAAACACCATATATTTT.

The CDR3 region has the DNA TGTGCCAGCAGTTTGGGGGAAACCTACGAGCAGTACTTC. Amino acids: CASSLGETYEQYF. The chain recombines TRBV27 with TRBJ2-7; D is tentatively TRBD1 or TRBD2 (5 bases each). V lost 3 bases and J 2 bases, leaving 8 bases between the germline ends. CDR3 size: 13 residues. Looked up from germline, CDR1 is MNHEY and CDR2 is SMNVEV (reference sequence).

This chain uses TRBV5-1 with TRBJ2-7; no definite D call. Per germline, CDR1 SGHRS and CDR2 YFSETQ. The CDR3 loop spans 11 amino acids. V lost 5 bases and J lost 3, with 6 bases in between. The CDR3 DNA reads as TGCGCCAGCAGGGAAAACTACGAGCAGTACTTC. Amino acid sequence: CASRENYEQYF.

The chain joins TRBV5-1 to TRBJ2-7, with D hard to call. The length of the CDR3 is 14 residues. Germline CDR1 and CDR2: SGHRS and YFSETQ. The germline V and J ends were trimmed by 0 bases and 3 bases, with 10 bases remaining between them. CDR3 region: CASSLVGQNYEQYF. For the CDR3, the DNA is TGCGCCAGCAGCTTGGTTGGCCAGAACTACGAGCAGTACTTC.

On this clone: Within the sample, other DNA sequences also encode this same CDR3. The V call is TRBV9, the J call TRBJ2-1; a weak D match, TRBD2 (5 bases). The CDR3 is 15 residues long. CDR1 SGDLS and CDR2 YYNGEE come from the germline V gene. The V gene lost 0 bases and the J gene lost 0 bases, with 7 bases spanning the gap. The CDR3 loop reads CASSVVGSSYNEQFF. The CDR3 DNA is TGTGCCAGCAGCGTAGTGGGGAGCTCCTACAATGAGCAGTTCTTC.

V usage is TRBV11-3 and J usage is TRBJ2-1; unclear D gene. V dropped 4 bases and J dropped 5 bases, with 6 bases sitting between them. Germline V gene data show CDR1 as SGHNT and CDR2 as YENEEA. The CDR3 loop spans 12 amino acids. CDR3: CASSSPDNEQFF. CDR3 DNA sequence: TGTGCCAGCAGCTCCCCCGACAATGAGCAGTTCTTC.

V and J are TRBV7-3 and TRBJ1-2, with D possibly matching TRBD1 (5 bases). Deletions cut 2 bases from V and 8 bases from J, with 15 bases between. The CDR3 sequence is 14 residues long. Looked up from germline, CDR1 is SGHTA and CDR2 is FQGTGA. The CDR3 spells CASSLAARAEGYTF. The CDR3 DNA sequence: TGTGCCAGCAGCTTAGCCGCCAGGGCGGAGGGCTACACCTTC.

The V call is TRBV6-1, the J call TRBJ2-1; D may be TRBD2 (6 bases). V lost 4 bases and J lost 9, with 22 bases in between. The V gene's germline CDR1 is MNHNS and CDR2 SASEGT. The CDR3 is 16 amino acids. Written as DNA, the CDR3 is TGTGCCAGCAGTGGGAGGGAGAGACTAGTAGCCGCTGAGCAGTTCTTC. This encodes CASSGRERLVAAEQFF.

The V gene is TRBV28, the J gene TRBJ1-5, with no clear D. Germline V gene sequence: CDR1 MDHEN, CDR2 SYDVKM. The V gene lost 2 bases and the J gene lost 4 bases, with 12 bases spanning the gap. CDR3 length: 15 amino acids. Here the CDR3 reads CASSLAHMGNQPQHF. CDR3 coding DNA: TGTGCCAGCAGTTTAGCCCACATGGGGAATCAGCCCCAGCATTTT.

V gene TRBV25-1 combines with J gene TRBJ1-2; D perhaps matches TRBD1 (5 bases). The CDR3 is 15 residues long. V shed 3 bases and J shed 2 bases, with 13 bases lying between them. Germline CDR1 is MGHDK and CDR2 is SYGVNS. CDR3 bases: TGTGCCAGCAGTGATTGGGGGAGCTCCAACTATGGCTACACCTTC. It is translated as CASSDWGSSNYGYTF.

The chain has TRBV28 and TRBJ2-3, with 8 bases aligning to TRBD2. Germline lookup yields CDR1 MDHEN and CDR2 SYDVKM. V lost 4 bases, J lost 1 base, and 10 bases stayed unmatched. This CDR3 spans 17 amino acids. CDR3 region: CASSSPGGLSGTDTQYF. In nucleotides, the CDR3 is TGTGCCAGCAGTTCCCCGGGGGGGCTCTCTGGCACAGATACGCAGTATTTT. Full variable domain (outside the CDR3, taken from reference TRBV28 and TRBJ2-3): DVKVTQSSRYLVKRTGEKVFLECVQDMDHENMFWYRQDPGLGLRLIYFSYDVKMKEKGDIPEGYSVSREKKERFSLILESASTNQTSMYLCASSSPGGLSGTDTQYFGPGTRLTVL.